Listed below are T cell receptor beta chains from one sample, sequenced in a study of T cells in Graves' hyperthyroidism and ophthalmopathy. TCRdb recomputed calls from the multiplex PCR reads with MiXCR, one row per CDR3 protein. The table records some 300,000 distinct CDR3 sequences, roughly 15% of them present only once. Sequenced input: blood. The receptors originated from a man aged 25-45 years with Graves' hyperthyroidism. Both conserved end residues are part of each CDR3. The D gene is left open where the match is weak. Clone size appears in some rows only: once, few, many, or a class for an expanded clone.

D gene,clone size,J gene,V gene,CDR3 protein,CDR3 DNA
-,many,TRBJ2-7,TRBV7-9,CASSSDGSYEQYF,TGTGCCAGCAGCTCGGACGGCTCCTACGAGCAGTACTTC
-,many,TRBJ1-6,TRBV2,CASSRDGGANNSPLHF,TGTGCCAGCAGTCGGGACGGGGGCGCGAATAATTCACCCCTCCACTTT
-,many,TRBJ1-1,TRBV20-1,CSASNRGTANTEAFF,TGCAGTGCTAGTAATAGAGGGACGGCAAACACTGAAGCTTTCTTT
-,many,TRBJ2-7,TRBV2,CATTPELVGPEQYF,TGTGCCACCACCCCGGAACTAGTGGGGCCCGAGCAGTACTTC
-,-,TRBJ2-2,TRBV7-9,CASSLGADGFLRDWTPGELFF,TGTGCCAGCAGCTTAGGCGCGGACGGTTTCCTGCGGGACTGGACACCCGGGGAGCTGTTTTTT
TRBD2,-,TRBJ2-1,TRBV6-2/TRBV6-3,CASKGAGGADEQFF,TGTGCCAGCAAGGGAGCGGGAGGGGCTGATGAGCAGTTCTTC
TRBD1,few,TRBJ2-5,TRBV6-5,CASSFHRGAMETQYF,TGTGCCAGCAGTTTCCACAGGGGGGCCATGGAGACCCAGTACTTC
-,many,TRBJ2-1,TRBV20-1,CSALGGTVMANEQFF,TGCAGTGCCCTGGGGGGGACAGTAATGGCCAATGAGCAGTTCTTC
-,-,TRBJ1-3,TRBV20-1,CSARGGRLVGNTIYF,TGCAGTGCTAGGGGGGGCCGGTTAGTGGGAAACACCATATATTTT
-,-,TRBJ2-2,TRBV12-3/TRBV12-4,CASTRSAGELFF,TGTGCCAGCACTCGGAGTGCCGGGGAGCTGTTTTTT
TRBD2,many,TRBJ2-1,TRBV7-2,CASSFRTSGNYEQFF,TGTGCCAGCAGCTTCCGGACTAGCGGGAATTATGAGCAGTTCTTC
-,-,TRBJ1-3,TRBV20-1,CSARLVVSGNTIYF,TGCAGTGCTAGACTAGTTGTCTCTGGAAACACCATATATTTT
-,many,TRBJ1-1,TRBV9,CASSVVVSTTEAFF,TGTGCCAGCAGCGTAGTTGTCAGCACCACTGAAGCTTTCTTT
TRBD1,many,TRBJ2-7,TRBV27,CASSYSQGALSYEQYF,TGTGCCAGCAGCTATTCACAGGGGGCGTTATCGTACGAGCAGTACTTC
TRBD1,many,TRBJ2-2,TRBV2,CASSRDRTNTGELFF,TGTGCCAGCAGTAGGGACAGAACGAACACCGGGGAGCTGTTTTTT
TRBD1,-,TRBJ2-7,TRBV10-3,CAISTDRVYEQYF,TGTGCCATCAGTACCGACAGGGTTTACGAGCAGTACTTC
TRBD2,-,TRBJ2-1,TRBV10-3,CAISGVLAGERFF,TGTGCCATCAGTGGGGTATTGGCGGGAGAACGATTCTTC
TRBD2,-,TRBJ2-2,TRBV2,CASSVSGLDSGELFF,TGTGCCAGCAGTGTATCGGGACTAGATTCCGGGGAGCTGTTTTTT
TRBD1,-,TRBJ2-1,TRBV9,CASSPTGQGWEQFF,TGTGCCAGCAGCCCAACGGGACAGGGTTGGGAGCAGTTCTTC
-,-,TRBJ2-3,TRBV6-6,CASSYSGVDTDTQYF,TGTGCCAGCAGTTACTCGGGCGTCGACACAGATACGCAGTATTTT
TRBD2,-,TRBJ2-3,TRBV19,CASSSPRSGRSIDTQYF,TGTGCCAGTAGTTCCCCGAGGAGCGGGAGGAGTATAGATACGCAGTATTTT
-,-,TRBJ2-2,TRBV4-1,CASSQDGGRTGELFF,TGCGCCAGCAGCCAAGATGGGGGGAGGACCGGGGAGCTGTTTTTT
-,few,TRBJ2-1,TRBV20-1,CSVDLPMLAYNEQFF,TGCAGTGTTGACCTCCCGATGCTAGCGTACAATGAGCAGTTCTTC
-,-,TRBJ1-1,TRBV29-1,CSVSRGQPMNTEAFF,TGCAGCGTGAGCCGGGGGCAGCCCATGAACACTGAAGCTTTCTTT
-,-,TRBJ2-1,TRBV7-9,CASSRDGGERFF,TGTGCCAGCAGCCGGGACGGCGGTGAGCGGTTCTTC
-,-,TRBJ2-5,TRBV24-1,CATSDIPPREETQYF,TGTGCCACCAGTGATATACCCCCAAGAGAAGAGACCCAGTACTTC